The 11 T cell receptor beta chains below all came from one sample that was sequenced in a study of control samples from healthy donors and cancer patients. TCRdb's table, derived via immunoSEQ multiplex PCR, lists solely in-frame clones and lacks some. The table records about 98,000 clones, roughly four fifths of them present only once. The material sequenced was blood. These TCRs come from a man aged 55 to 69 in good health.

The chain uses TRBV5-5 and TRBJ1-5; TRBD1 agrees at 10 bases. CDR3 size: 15 residues. The trim removed 4 bases at V and 6 bases at J, leaving 7 bases unmatched. Germline assignment: CDR1 SGHKS and CDR2 YYEKEE (reference sequence). CDR3 loop: CASSARQGAGQPQHF. The CDR3 coding sequence is TGTGCCAGCAGCGCCCGACAGGGGGCCGGTCAGCCCCAGCATTTT.

The chain recombines TRBV30 with TRBJ2-5, with TRBD2 identical over 10 bases. Per the germline V gene, CDR1 is GTSNPN and CDR2 is SVGIG (reference sequence). With V trimmed by 0 bases and J by 6 bases, 7 bases remained unmatched. CDR3 length: 15 amino acids. The CDR3 spells CAWSVSLAGDKTQYF. CDR3 sequence (DNA): TGTGCCTGGAGTGTAAGCCTAGCGGGAGATAAGACCCAGTACTTC.

A single count supports this clone. This rearrangement joins TRBV5-4 to TRBJ1-2; D is possibly TRBD1 (6 bases). Germline loops: CDR1 SGHNT, CDR2 YYREEE (reference sequence). The length of the CDR3 is 16 residues. V lost 4 bases and J 0 bases, leaving 16 bases between the germline ends. For the CDR3, the DNA is TGTGCCAGCAGCCCTGGGGGCAGGGCTACTAACTATGGCTACACCTTC. Encoded protein: CASSPGGRATNYGYTF.

This clone was detected only a few times. V and J are TRBV10-1 and TRBJ1-2; no clear D. The germline V and J ends were trimmed by 3 bases and 4 bases, with 6 bases remaining between them. Germline-derived CDR1 and CDR2 are WNHNN and SYGVQD (reference sequence). The length of the CDR3 is 12 residues. The CDR3 loop is CASSDRGYGYTF. The CDR3 nucleotides are TGCGCCAGCAGTGACAGAGGCTATGGCTACACCTTC.

The V gene is TRBV25-1, the J gene TRBJ2-4; D remains ambiguous. CDR3 length equals 12 residues. With 3 bases removed from V and 15 bases from J, the gap between germline ends came to 15 bases. Germline V gives CDR1 MGHDK, CDR2 SYGVNS. CDR3: CASSDASPRRYF. CDR3 bases: TGTGCCAGCAGTGATGCGAGCCCAAGACGGTACTTC.

The rearrangement links TRBV5-1 to TRBJ1-5; D ambiguous. Germline CDR1 SGHRS, CDR2 YFSETQ. This CDR3 region has 16 residues. V was shortened by 0 bases and J by 0 bases, with 10 bases between the two germline ends. This chain's CDR3 is CASSLGVRASNQPQHF. The CDR3 bases are TGCGCCAGCAGCTTGGGTGTGCGGGCTAGCAATCAGCCCCAGCATTTT.

This clone was seen once. The rearrangement joins TRBV2 to TRBJ2-2, with TRBD2 matching 7 bases. Germline CDR1 SNHLY, CDR2 FYNNEI. V lost 10 bases to trimming and J lost 0 bases; unmatched junction nucleotides: 11. The CDR3 covers 16 residues. DNA for the CDR3: TGTGCCACCACTCGTGTAGCGGGTTCGAACACCGGGGAGCTGTTTTTT. Translated: CATTRVAGSNTGELFF.

The chain couples TRBV7-3 to TRBJ2-2; 12 bases fit TRBD1. Per germline, CDR1 SGHTA and CDR2 FQGTGA. This CDR3 has 16 amino acids. The trim removed 2 bases at V and 7 bases at J, leaving 5 bases unmatched. The CDR3 is CASSLPGQGAFGELFF. DNA for the CDR3: TGTGCCAGCAGCTTACCGGGACAGGGGGCGTTCGGGGAGCTGTTTTTT.

This chain uses TRBV7-2 with TRBJ2-2, with D possibly being TRBD1 (5 bases). The V end lost 2 bases, the J end lost 2 bases, and 9 bases lay between the germline ends. Looked up from germline, CDR1 is SGHTA and CDR2 is FQGNSA. This CDR3 comprises 15 residues. The CDR3 here is CASSLKGPNTGELFF. In DNA, the CDR3 is TGTGCCAGCAGCTTAAAGGGGCCAAACACCGGGGAGCTGTTTTTT.

This chain uses TRBV5-1 with TRBJ2-4; weak D call: TRBD1 (5 bases). Trimming cost V 0 bases and J 4 bases, with 8 bases left between them. The V gene's germline CDR1 is SGHRS and CDR2 YFSETQ. The length of the CDR3 is 14 residues. CDR3 protein: CASSLDAGKNIQYF. The CDR3 DNA is TGCGCCAGCAGCTTGGACGCAGGGAAAAACATTCAGTACTTC.

This chain connects TRBV29-1 to TRBJ2-3, with 8 bases fitting TRBD2. Per the germline V gene, CDR1 is SQVTM and CDR2 is ANQGSEA. CDR3 length: 17 residues. V gave up 4 bases and J gave up 10 bases; unmatched junction bases: 22. Here the CDR3 DNA reads TGCAGCGTTGGGGAACCGCAGGTTGCGGGGGGTGCGTTTGCGCAGTATTTT. It is translated as CSVGEPQVAGGAFAQYF.